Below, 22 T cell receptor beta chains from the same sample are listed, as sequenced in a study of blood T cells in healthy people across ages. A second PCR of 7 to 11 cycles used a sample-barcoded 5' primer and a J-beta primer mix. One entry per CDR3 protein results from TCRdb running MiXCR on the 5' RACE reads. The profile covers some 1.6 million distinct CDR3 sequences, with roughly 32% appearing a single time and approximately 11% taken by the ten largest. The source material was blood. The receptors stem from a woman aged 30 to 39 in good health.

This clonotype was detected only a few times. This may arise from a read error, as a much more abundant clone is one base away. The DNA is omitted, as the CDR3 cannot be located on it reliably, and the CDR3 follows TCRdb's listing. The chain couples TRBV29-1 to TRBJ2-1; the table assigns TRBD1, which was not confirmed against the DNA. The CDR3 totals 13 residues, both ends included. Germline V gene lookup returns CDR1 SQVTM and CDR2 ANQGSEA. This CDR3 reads CSVGVGSWGERFF.

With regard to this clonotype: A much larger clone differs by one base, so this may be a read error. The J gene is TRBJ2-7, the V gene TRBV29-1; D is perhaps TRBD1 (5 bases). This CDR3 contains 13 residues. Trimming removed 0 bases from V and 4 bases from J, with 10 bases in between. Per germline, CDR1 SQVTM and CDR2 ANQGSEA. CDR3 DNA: TGCAGCGTTGAAGATACCAGGGATTACGAGCAGTACTTC. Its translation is CSVEDTRDYEQYF.

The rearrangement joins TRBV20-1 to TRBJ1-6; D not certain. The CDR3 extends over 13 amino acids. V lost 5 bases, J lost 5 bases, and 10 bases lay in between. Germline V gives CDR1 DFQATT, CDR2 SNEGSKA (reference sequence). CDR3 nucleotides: TGCAGTGCTCCACCGCGGGATAATTCACCCCTCCACTTT. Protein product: CSAPPRDNSPLHF.

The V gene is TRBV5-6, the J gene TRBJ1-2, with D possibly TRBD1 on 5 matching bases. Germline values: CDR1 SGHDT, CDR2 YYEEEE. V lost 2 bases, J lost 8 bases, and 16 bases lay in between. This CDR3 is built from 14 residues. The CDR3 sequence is CASSFRSLGVGYTF. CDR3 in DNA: TGTGCCAGCAGCTTTCGTTCCTTAGGGGTCGGCTACACCTTC.

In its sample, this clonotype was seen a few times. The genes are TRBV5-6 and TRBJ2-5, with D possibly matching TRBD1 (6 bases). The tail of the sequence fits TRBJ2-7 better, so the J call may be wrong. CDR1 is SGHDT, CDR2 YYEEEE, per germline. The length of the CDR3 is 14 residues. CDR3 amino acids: CASSRQGYTYEQYF. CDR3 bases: TGTGCCAGCAGTCGTCAGGGGTACACCTACGAGCAGTACTTC.

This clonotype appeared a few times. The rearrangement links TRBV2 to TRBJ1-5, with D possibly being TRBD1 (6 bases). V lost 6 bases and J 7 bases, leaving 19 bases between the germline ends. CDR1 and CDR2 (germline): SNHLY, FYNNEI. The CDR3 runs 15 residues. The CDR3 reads CASSHEQGEKQPQHF. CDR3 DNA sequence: TGTGCCAGCAGCCACGAACAGGGCGAGAAGCAGCCCCAGCATTTT.

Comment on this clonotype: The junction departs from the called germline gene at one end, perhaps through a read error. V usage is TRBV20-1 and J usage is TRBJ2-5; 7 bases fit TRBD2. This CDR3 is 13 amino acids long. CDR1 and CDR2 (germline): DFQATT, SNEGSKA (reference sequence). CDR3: CSARVGLAETRYF. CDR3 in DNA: TGCAGTGCTAGAGTAGGTCTAGCGGAGACCCGGTACTTC.

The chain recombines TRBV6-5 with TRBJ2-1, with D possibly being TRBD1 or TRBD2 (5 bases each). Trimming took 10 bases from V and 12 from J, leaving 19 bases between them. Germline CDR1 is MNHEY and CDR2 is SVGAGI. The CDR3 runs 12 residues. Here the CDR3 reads CATRDAGVRQFF. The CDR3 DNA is TGTGCCACACGGGACGCAGGTGTTCGGCAGTTCTTC.

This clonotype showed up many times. The CDR3 bases are TGCGCCAGCAGCCAAGATGGTCTCGGCTACGAGCAGTACTTC. Translation: CASSQDGLGYEQYF. The chain links TRBV4-1 to TRBJ2-7, with D unclear. The CDR3 is 14 residues long. The V and J ends lost 0 bases and 3 bases respectively, with 9 bases between them. Looked up from germline, CDR1 is MGHRA and CDR2 is YSYEKL.

The CDR3 sequence is CASSEYRLRTDTQYF. CDR3 nucleotide sequence: TGTGCCAGCAGCGAATACAGGCTTAGAACAGATACGCAGTATTTT. The chain combines TRBV9 with TRBJ2-3, with a tentative D call TRBD1 (5 bases). Deletions cut 3 bases from V and 3 bases from J, with 14 bases between. The germline V gene encodes CDR1 SGDLS and CDR2 YYNGEE. The CDR3 has 15 residues.

The CDR3 nucleotides are TGTGCCAGCAGTTTATCTGACCTCAATCAGCCCCAGCATTTT. Residues: CASSLSDLNQPQHF. The chain links TRBV28 to TRBJ1-5; no clear D gene. Trimming left V 1 base short and J 3 bases short, with 7 bases between. This CDR3 contains 14 residues. The germline V gene has CDR1 MDHEN and CDR2 SYDVKM.

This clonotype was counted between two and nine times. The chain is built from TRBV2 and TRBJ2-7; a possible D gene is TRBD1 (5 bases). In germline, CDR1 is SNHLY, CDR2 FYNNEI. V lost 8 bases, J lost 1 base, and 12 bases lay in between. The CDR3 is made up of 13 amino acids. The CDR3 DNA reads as TGTGCCAGCTTCCCGACAGCGTCCTACGAGCAGTACTTC. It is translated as CASFPTASYEQYF.

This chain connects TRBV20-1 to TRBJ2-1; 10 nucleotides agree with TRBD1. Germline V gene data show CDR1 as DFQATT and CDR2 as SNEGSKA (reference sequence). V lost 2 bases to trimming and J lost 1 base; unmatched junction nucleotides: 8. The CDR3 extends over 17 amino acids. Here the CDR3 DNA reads TGCAGTGCTAGATACACTCCGGGACAGGGGTCCTACAATGAGCAGTTCTTC. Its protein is CSARYTPGQGSYNEQFF.

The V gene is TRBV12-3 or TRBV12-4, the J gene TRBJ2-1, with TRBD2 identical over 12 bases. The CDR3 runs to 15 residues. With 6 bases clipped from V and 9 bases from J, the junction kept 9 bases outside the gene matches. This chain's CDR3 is CASRITSGGIGEQFF. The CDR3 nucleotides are TGTGCCAGCAGGATAACTAGCGGGGGGATCGGTGAGCAGTTCTTC.

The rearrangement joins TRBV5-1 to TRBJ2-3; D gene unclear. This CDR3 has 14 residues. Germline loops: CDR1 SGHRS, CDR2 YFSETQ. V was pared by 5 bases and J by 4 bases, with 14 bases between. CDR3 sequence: CASRKNLRADTQYF. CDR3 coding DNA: TGCGCCAGCAGGAAGAATTTACGGGCAGATACGCAGTATTTT.

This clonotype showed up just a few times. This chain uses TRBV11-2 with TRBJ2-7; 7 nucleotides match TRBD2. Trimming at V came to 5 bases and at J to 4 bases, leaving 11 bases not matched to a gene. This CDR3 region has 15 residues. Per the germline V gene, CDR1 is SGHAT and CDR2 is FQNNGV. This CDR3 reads CASSLSSGPGYEQYF. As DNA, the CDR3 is TGTGCCAGCAGCCTGTCTAGCGGTCCCGGTTACGAGCAGTACTTC.

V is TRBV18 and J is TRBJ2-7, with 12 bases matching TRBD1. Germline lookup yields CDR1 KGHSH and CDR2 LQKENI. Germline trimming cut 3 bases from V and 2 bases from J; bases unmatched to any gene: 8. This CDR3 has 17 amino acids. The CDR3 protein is CASSPPYGTGGPYEQYF. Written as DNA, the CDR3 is TGTGCCAGCTCACCCCCTTACGGGACAGGGGGCCCCTACGAGCAGTACTTC.

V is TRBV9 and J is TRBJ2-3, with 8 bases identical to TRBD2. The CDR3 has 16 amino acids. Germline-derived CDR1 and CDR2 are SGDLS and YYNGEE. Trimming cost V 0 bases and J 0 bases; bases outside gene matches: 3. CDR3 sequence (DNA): TGTGCCAGCAGCGTAGTCCTAGCGGGTAGCACAGATACGCAGTATTTT. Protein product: CASSVVLAGSTDTQYF.

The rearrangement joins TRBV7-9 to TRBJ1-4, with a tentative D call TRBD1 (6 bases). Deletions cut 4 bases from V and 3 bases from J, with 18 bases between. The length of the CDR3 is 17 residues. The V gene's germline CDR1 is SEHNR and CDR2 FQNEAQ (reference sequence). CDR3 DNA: TGTGCCAGCAGCTCCACTACCCTCAGGGGAGCTAATGAAAAACTGTTTTTT. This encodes CASSSTTLRGANEKLFF.

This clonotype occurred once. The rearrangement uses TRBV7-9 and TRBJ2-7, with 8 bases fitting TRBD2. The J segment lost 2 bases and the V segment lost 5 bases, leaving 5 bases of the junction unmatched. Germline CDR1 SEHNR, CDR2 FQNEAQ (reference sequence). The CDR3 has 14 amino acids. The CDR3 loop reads CASSGSGNPYEQYF. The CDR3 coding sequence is TGTGCCAGCAGCGGTAGCGGGAACCCCTACGAGCAGTACTTC.

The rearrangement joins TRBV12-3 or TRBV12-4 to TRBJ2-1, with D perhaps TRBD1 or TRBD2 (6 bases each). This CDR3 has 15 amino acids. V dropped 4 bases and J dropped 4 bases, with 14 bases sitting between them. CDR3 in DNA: TGTGCCAGCAGTTGGGGGGCAGGGCATTACAATGAGCAGTTCTTC. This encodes CASSWGAGHYNEQFF.

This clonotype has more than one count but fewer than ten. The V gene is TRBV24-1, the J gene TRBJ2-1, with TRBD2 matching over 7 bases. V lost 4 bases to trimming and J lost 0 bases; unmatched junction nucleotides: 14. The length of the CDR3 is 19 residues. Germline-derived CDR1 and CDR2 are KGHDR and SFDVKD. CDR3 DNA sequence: TGTGCCACCAGTGACCCCCTTAAGGGCGGGGGAAGCTCCTACAATGAGCAGTTCTTC. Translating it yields CATSDPLKGGGSSYNEQFF.